A selection of T cell receptor beta chains follows, all from one sample in a study of T cell responses to AZD1222 COVID-19 vaccine. Some clones are missing from TCRdb's copy, which holds only in-frame ones; the method was immunoSEQ multiplex PCR. The sample includes 140,000 to 150,000 clones, around 88% of them seen just once. The source material was peripheral blood, sampled on day 0 of AZD1222 vaccination. These receptors originate from an adult in good health. Each CDR3 is given with its conserved first and last residue. A D gene is named only where the DNA matches it firmly. Some rows have no size entry. The others give once, few or many, or a class for an expanded clone.

cdr3_aa,cdr3_nt,d_call,j_call,v_call,clone_size
CASGRRDTSTDTQYF,TGTGCCAGTGGGCGACGGGACACCAGCACAGATACGCAGTATTTT,-,TRBJ2-3,TRBV19,once
CARQGAIPENSPLHF,TGCGCCAGGCAGGGGGCCATCCCAGAGAATTCACCCCTCCACTTT,TRBD1,TRBJ1-6,TRBV10-1,-
CASSVGNSGRANEQFF,TGTGCCAGCAGCGTTGGAAATTCGGGCAGGGCAAATGAGCAGTTCTTC,-,TRBJ2-1,TRBV9,-
CASSQPGVGELFF,TGCGCCAGCAGCCAACCCGGGGTTGGGGAGCTGTTTTTT,-,TRBJ2-2,TRBV4-3,once
CASSQGASGGPYNEQFF,TGCGCCAGCAGCCAGGGGGCTAGCGGGGGACCCTACAATGAGCAGTTCTTC,TRBD2,TRBJ2-1,TRBV4-1,-
CASSQERGTADQPQHF,TGTGCCAGCAGCCAAGAACGGGGGACAGCGGATCAGCCCCAGCATTTT,TRBD1,TRBJ1-5,TRBV3-1/TRBV3-2,once
CASTPRRASTEAFF,TGTGCCAGCACCCCGCGCAGGGCGAGTACTGAAGCTTTCTTT,-,TRBJ1-1,TRBV25-1,once
CATSRDRLRQPQHF,TGTGCCACCAGCAGAGATCGATTACGGCAGCCCCAGCATTTT,-,TRBJ1-5,TRBV15,few
CASSDRSTGHEAFF,TGTGCCAGCAGTGACAGGAGCACCGGACATGAAGCTTTCTTT,-,TRBJ1-1,TRBV25-1,-
CASSYQAGGPHEQFF,TGTGCCAGCAGTTATCAAGCGGGGGGGCCCCATGAGCAGTTCTTC,TRBD2,TRBJ2-1,TRBV6-5,once
CASSPGISTDTQYF,TGTGCCAGCAGCCCCGGGATCTCCACAGATACGCAGTATTTT,-,TRBJ2-3,TRBV11-2,-
CASSVEGSTGQPQHF,TGTGCCAGCAGCGTAGAGGGAAGTACAGGGCAGCCCCAGCATTTT,-,TRBJ1-5,TRBV9,-
CASSVGRGEFYEQYF,TGTGCCAGCAGTGTCGGGCGGGGGGAATTCTACGAGCAGTACTTC,TRBD2,TRBJ2-7,TRBV2,-
CASRVSQAGNTIYF,TGTGCCAGCAGGGTTAGCCAGGCTGGAAACACCATATATTTT,-,TRBJ1-3,TRBV7-2,-
CASSATTGGTEAFF,TGTGCCAGCAGCGCCACAACAGGGGGCACTGAAGCTTTCTTT,TRBD1,TRBJ1-1,TRBV9,-
CASLPGLGAEGTEAFF,TGCGCCAGCCTACCGGGACTGGGGGCGGAAGGGACTGAAGCTTTCTTT,-,TRBJ1-1,TRBV10-2,-
CASSLSQGPGDTQYF,TGTGCCAGCAGCTTATCCCAAGGCCCCGGGGATACGCAGTATTTT,-,TRBJ2-3,TRBV7-2,-
CASSVGQGTSTDTQYF,TGTGCCAGCAGCGTAGGACAGGGGACAAGCACAGATACGCAGTATTTT,TRBD1,TRBJ2-3,TRBV9,-
CASSNREDSGNTIYF,TGTGCCAGTAGTAACCGGGAGGACTCTGGAAACACCATATATTTT,-,TRBJ1-3,TRBV19,-
CASSLIRVKLTGNTIYF,TGTGCCAGCAGCTTGATCAGGGTTAAGCTTACAGGAAACACCATATATTTT,-,TRBJ1-3,TRBV7-2,-
CASSLVQGASEAFF,TGCGCCAGCAGCTTGGTTCAGGGGGCCTCTGAAGCTTTCTTT,TRBD1,TRBJ1-1,TRBV5-1,-
CASSPRDTVNTEAFF,TGTGCCAGCAGCCCCCGCGATACAGTGAACACTGAAGCTTTCTTT,-,TRBJ1-1,TRBV9,-
CASSLDRTPGNEQFF,TGTGCCAGCAGCTTAGATAGGACCCCAGGCAATGAGCAGTTCTTC,-,TRBJ2-1,TRBV11-2,once
CAGQLEGNTEAFF,TGTGCCGGCCAGTTGGAGGGGAACACTGAAGCTTTCTTT,-,TRBJ1-1,TRBV6-6,-
CASSLGGIDRSRGDTQYF,TGCGCCAGCAGCTTGGGAGGAATCGATAGGTCTAGGGGAGATACGCAGTATTTT,-,TRBJ2-3,TRBV5-1,-
CASTPVGQGRNNSPLHF,TGTGCCAGCACCCCCGTCGGACAGGGGAGAAATAATTCACCCCTCCACTTT,TRBD1,TRBJ1-6,TRBV7-3,-
CASSRDRRGQETQYF,TGCGCCAGCAGCCGGGACCGAAGGGGCCAAGAGACCCAGTACTTC,-,TRBJ2-5,TRBV5-1,-